A single sample is the source of the 9 T cell receptor beta chains below, sequenced in a study of T-cell reconstitution after alpha-beta-depleted transplantation in children. Molecular barcoding with unique molecular identifiers was used for the TCRbeta library. TCRdb fed the PCR reads into MiXCR, producing one record per CDR3 protein. The table shows about 230,000 distinct CDR3 sequences, with over 9.5% occurring only once. The sample in question was PBMCs from the stem cell graft donor, obtained from the stem cell graft. These receptors were obtained from a human donor who donated a stem cell graft to a child with SCID.

This clonotype was counted ten times or more. This chain links TRBV4-3 with TRBJ2-7; the match to TRBD1 covers 8 bases. The CDR3 has 15 residues. Germline trimming cut 1 base from V and 2 bases from J; bases unmatched to any gene: 4. Per the germline V gene, CDR1 is LGHNA and CDR2 is YSLEER. Here the CDR3 reads CASSQAGQGPYEQYF. CDR3 sequence (DNA): TGCGCCAGCAGCCAAGCCGGACAGGGACCCTACGAGCAGTACTTC.

This clonotype occurred many times. The genes are TRBV20-1 and TRBJ1-5; 10 nucleotides agree with TRBD1. CDR3 length: 20 amino acids. V shed 0 bases, J shed 0 bases, and the junction held 14 bases outside the gene matches. The germline V gene has CDR1 DFQATT and CDR2 SNEGSKA (reference sequence). As DNA, the CDR3 is TGCAGTGCTAGAGATCTCCCCGGACAGGGGGGCTCTTATAGCAATCAGCCCCAGCATTTT. It encodes CSARDLPGQGGSYSNQPQHF.

This clonotype has a count of ten or more. The chain carries TRBV6-2 or TRBV6-3 and TRBJ1-1; no firm D call. CDR1 and CDR2 (germline): MNHEY, SVGEGT. V lost 0 bases and J 1 base, leaving 6 bases between the germline ends. This CDR3 has 14 residues. CDR3 loop: CASSYSAGNTEAFF. DNA of the CDR3: TGTGCCAGCAGTTACTCAGCAGGGAACACTGAAGCTTTCTTT.

This clonotype occurred many times. The V gene is TRBV12-3 or TRBV12-4, the J gene TRBJ2-2, with D perhaps matching TRBD1 or TRBD2 (5 bases each). The ends were cut back, 5 bases at V and 5 bases at J, with 18 bases in the middle. The CDR3 sequence is 16 residues long. The CDR3 DNA sequence: TGTGCCAGCAGTCCCCTCCGGGCCTGGGGGACCGGGGAGCTGTTTTTT. It yields the protein CASSPLRAWGTGELFF.

This clonotype was observed many times. The rearrangement uses TRBV5-1 and TRBJ1-1, with D possibly being TRBD1 (6 bases). Germline CDR1 reads SGHRS; CDR2 reads YFSETQ. Trimming shortened V by 4 bases and J by 2 bases, and 18 bases separated the two germline ends. The CDR3 loop spans 16 amino acids. The CDR3 here is CASSPGWGAENTEAFF. CDR3 nucleotide sequence: TGCGCCAGCAGCCCTGGATGGGGGGCGGAAAACACTGAAGCTTTCTTT.

This clonotype has only a few counts. Here the CDR3 reads CSARDVIGSPLHF. CDR3 DNA: TGCAGTGCTAGAGATGTTATAGGCTCACCCCTCCACTTT. This rearrangement joins TRBV20-1 to TRBJ1-6; D gene ambiguous. Germline V gives CDR1 DFQATT, CDR2 SNEGSKA (reference sequence). CDR3 length equals 13 residues. The germline V and J ends were trimmed by 0 bases and 10 bases, with 10 bases remaining between them.

This clonotype was observed many times. The junction departs from germline at one end; a sequencing error may be responsible. The V call is TRBV11-3, the J call TRBJ2-1; D is possibly TRBD1 or TRBD2 (5 bases each). CDR1 is SGHNT, CDR2 YENEEA, per germline. The CDR3 has 16 residues. The CDR3 DNA sequence: TGTGCCAGCACCTTAGGGACCCCGGACGTCTACAATGAGCAGTTCTTC. It encodes CASTLGTPDVYNEQFF.

This clonotype was seen many times. The rearrangement links TRBV12-3 or TRBV12-4 to TRBJ2-2; no firm D call. V dropped 3 bases and J dropped 7 bases, with 6 bases sitting between them. CDR3 length: 12 amino acids. DNA of the CDR3: TGTGCCAGCAGTTTCAATAGCGGGGAGCTGTTTTTT. Protein product: CASSFNSGELFF.

This clonotype has a count of ten or more. The chain recombines TRBV28 with TRBJ1-1, with a possible D match to TRBD1 (5 bases). Germline V gene data show CDR1 as MDHEN and CDR2 as SYDVKM. The CDR3 has 13 residues. Between the trimmed V and J ends, which lost 11 bases and 1 base, there was a span of 14 bases. The CDR3 loop is CACGGGKNTEAFF. CDR3 DNA: TGTGCCTGCGGGGGGGGAAAGAACACTGAAGCTTTCTTT.